This T cell receptor (beta chain) was found in a study of blood T cell repertoires in COVID-19. The assay was immunoSEQ multiplex PCR, and TCRdb's table has in-frame clones only and misses some. Found here are fewer than 450,000 clones, around 87% of them singletons; the top ten hold about 6%. CDR1 is LNHDA and CDR2 is SQIVND in the germline V gene (reference sequence). The CDR3 has 14 residues. Unmatched junction bases numbered 4, after V lost 6 bases and J lost 2 bases. Sample: peripheral blood. The chain uses TRBV19 and TRBJ2-1; TRBD1 agrees at 7 bases. The receptor was isolated from a woman aged 45 to 65 with COVID-19, enrolled during active disease. The CDR3 here is CASSWDSPYNEQFF. The CDR3 DNA sequence: TGTGCCAGTAGCTGGGACAGCCCCTACAATGAGCAGTTCTTC.